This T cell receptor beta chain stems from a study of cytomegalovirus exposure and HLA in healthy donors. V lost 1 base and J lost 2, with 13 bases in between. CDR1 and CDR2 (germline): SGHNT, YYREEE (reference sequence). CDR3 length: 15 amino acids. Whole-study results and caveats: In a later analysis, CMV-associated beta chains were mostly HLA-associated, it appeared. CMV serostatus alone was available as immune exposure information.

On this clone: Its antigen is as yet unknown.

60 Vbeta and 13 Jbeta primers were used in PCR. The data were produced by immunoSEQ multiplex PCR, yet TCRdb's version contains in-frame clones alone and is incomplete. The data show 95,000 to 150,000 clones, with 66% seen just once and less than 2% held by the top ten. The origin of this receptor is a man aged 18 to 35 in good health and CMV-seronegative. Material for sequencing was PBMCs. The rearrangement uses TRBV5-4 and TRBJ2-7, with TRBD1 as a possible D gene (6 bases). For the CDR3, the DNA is TGTGCCAGCAGCTTGCGGTCAGGGGCCGCCTACGAGCAGTACTTC. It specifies CASSLRSGAAYEQYF.